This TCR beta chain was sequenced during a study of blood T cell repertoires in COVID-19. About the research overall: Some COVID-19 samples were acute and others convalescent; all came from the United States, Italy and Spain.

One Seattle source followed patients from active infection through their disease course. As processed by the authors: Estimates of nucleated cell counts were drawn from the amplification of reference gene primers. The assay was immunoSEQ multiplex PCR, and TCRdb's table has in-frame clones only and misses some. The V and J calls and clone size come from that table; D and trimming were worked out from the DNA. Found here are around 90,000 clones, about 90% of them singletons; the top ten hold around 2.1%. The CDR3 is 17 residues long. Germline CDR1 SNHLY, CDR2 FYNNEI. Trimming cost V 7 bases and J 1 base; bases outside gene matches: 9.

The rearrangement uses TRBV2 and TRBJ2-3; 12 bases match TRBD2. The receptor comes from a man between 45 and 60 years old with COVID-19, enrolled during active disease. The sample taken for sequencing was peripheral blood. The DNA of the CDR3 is TGTGCCAGCAAGGTGGCTAGCGGGGGGGCCGGCACAGATACGCAGTATTTT. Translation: CASKVASGGAGTDTQYF.